A single sample gave rise to the 15 T cell receptor beta chains below, sequenced in a study of blood T cell repertoires in COVID-19. The repertoire was sequenced with immunoSEQ multiplex PCR; TCRdb's copy has only in-frame clones and lacks some. The table includes some 130,000 clones, 80% to 90% detected once. Sequencing used PBMCs or T cells enriched from blood (not recorded which). Receptors originate from a man aged 45-60 years who had recovered from COVID-19.

In nucleotides, the CDR3 is TGTGCCAGCAGCGGGGACACAAATCAGCCCCAGCATTTT. This encodes CASSGDTNQPQHF. The chain carries TRBV5-5 and TRBJ1-5; TRBD1 might be the D (6 bases). The CDR3 length is 13 residues. V was pared by 4 bases and J by 4 bases, with 9 bases between. The germline V gene encodes CDR1 SGHKS and CDR2 YYEKEE (reference sequence).

This chain uses TRBV6-1 with TRBJ2-5; 7 nucleotides agree with TRBD1. Unmatched junction bases numbered 4, after V lost 1 base and J lost 5 bases. The CDR3 covers 14 residues. Germline V lookup: CDR1 MNHNS, CDR2 SASEGT. CDR3 protein: CASSEGGTVETQYF. CDR3 nucleotides: TGTGCCAGCAGTGAAGGGGGGACAGTGGAGACCCAGTACTTC.

This chain uses TRBV18 with TRBJ1-5, with TRBD1 as a possible D gene (6 bases). Germline CDR1 and CDR2: KGHSH and LQKENI. V was trimmed by 3 bases and J by 0 bases, leaving 18 bases between them. This CDR3 has 18 amino acids. Here the CDR3 DNA reads TGTGCCAGCTCACCGCAGGGGTGGACTGGGAATAGCAATCAGCCCCAGCATTTT. Its translation is CASSPQGWTGNSNQPQHF.

V gene TRBV7-2 combines with J gene TRBJ2-7; D perhaps matches TRBD2 (5 bases). The CDR3 sequence is 13 residues long. CDR1 is SGHTA and CDR2 is FQGNSA in the germline V gene. Trimming pared 4 bases from V and 1 base from J, leaving 8 bases between. This chain's CDR3 is CASSWSGSYEQYV. For the CDR3, the DNA is TGTGCCAGCAGCTGGAGCGGTTCCTACGAGCAGTACGTC.

V gene TRBV5-6 combines with J gene TRBJ1-2; TRBD1 aligns across 8 bases. Germline V gives CDR1 SGHDT, CDR2 YYEEEE. The CDR3 runs to 14 residues. J gave up 4 bases and V 4 bases, and 6 bases lay outside the gene matches. The CDR3 nucleotides are TGTGCCAGCAGCCTGGTAGACAGGGGCTATGGCTACACCTTC. This gives the protein CASSLVDRGYGYTF.

The chain links TRBV21-1 to TRBJ1-2; the D call of TRBD1 is as the table states it, not checked on the DNA. TRBV21-1 is described as a pseudogene. CDR3 length: 13 residues. The CDR3 is CASSRLRDKGYTF. CDR3 bases: TGTGCCAGCAGCAGACTCCGGGACAAGGGCTACACCTTC.

The rearrangement links TRBV27 to TRBJ2-1; the match to TRBD1 covers 10 bases. Germline V gene lookup returns CDR1 MNHEY and CDR2 SMNVEV (reference sequence). V shed 3 bases, J shed 12 bases, and the junction held 8 bases outside the gene matches. The CDR3 has 14 residues. Here the CDR3 DNA reads TGTGCCAGCAGTTTGGGACAGGGGCTTCGAGGGCAGTTCTTC. Amino acids: CASSLGQGLRGQFF.

The chain links TRBV12-3 or TRBV12-4 to TRBJ2-1; D is possibly TRBD2 (6 bases). The CDR3 is 12 amino acids. The V end was cut by 6 bases, the J end by 9 bases, with 12 bases between. CDR3: CASSLPGGEQFF. DNA for the CDR3: TGTGCCAGCAGCCTCCCCGGGGGTGAGCAGTTCTTC.

This rearrangement joins TRBV4-1 to TRBJ2-1; D remains ambiguous. Deletions cut 0 bases from V and 10 bases from J, with 13 bases between. CDR1 and CDR2 (germline): MGHRA, YSYEKL. This CDR3 has 14 residues. The CDR3 DNA follows: TGCGCCAGCAGCCAAGACTTCCCAATGCGCGAGCAGTTCTTC. It yields the protein CASSQDFPMREQFF.

This clone was detected only a few times. This chain connects TRBV27 to TRBJ2-5; the D gene is possibly TRBD2 (6 bases). Germline assignment: CDR1 MNHEY and CDR2 SMNVEV (reference sequence). The CDR3 has 14 residues. Deletions cut 2 bases from V and 5 bases from J, with 12 bases between. The CDR3 coding sequence is TGTGCCAGCAGTTTAGGGGGGAGGACGGAGACCCAGTACTTC. Amino acids: CASSLGGRTETQYF.

The chain combines TRBV14 with TRBJ2-5, with 8 nucleotides matching TRBD2. Germline trimming cut 4 bases from V and 5 bases from J; bases unmatched to any gene: 6. Germline CDR1 is SGHDN and CDR2 is FVKESK. The CDR3 totals 14 residues. The CDR3 DNA reads as TGTGCCAGCAGCCGCAGCGGGGGCGGCGAGACCCAGTACTTC. As protein: CASSRSGGGETQYF.

The CDR3 nucleotides are TGTGCCAGCAACCGGGACAGGAGCTATGGCTACACCTTC. Translation: CASNRDRSYGYTF. The chain employs TRBV28 and TRBJ1-2; 8 bases map to TRBD1. This CDR3 is 13 amino acids long. V trimming: 7 bases; J trimming: 4 bases; junction bases outside the gene matches: 5. The germline CDR1 and CDR2 sequences are MDHEN and SYDVKM.

This clone turned up a few times. The chain joins TRBV6-2 or TRBV6-3 to TRBJ2-7, with a weak D call TRBD1 (9 bases). The V end was cut by 2 bases, the J end by 5 bases, with 22 bases between. The CDR3 is 17 residues long. CDR1 MNHEY and CDR2 SVGEGT come from the germline V gene. The CDR3 region is CASSYRDRVTGGHEQYV. In DNA, the CDR3 is TGTGCCAGCAGTTACCGGGACAGGGTAACGGGGGGGCACGAGCAGTACGTC.

The chain combines TRBV25-1 with TRBJ2-3; TRBD2 matches at 11 bases. Germline V gene lookup returns CDR1 MGHDK and CDR2 SYGVNS. The length of the CDR3 is 15 residues. J gave up 4 bases and V 6 bases, and 6 bases lay outside the gene matches. CDR3 DNA: TGTGCCAGCAGCGTAGCGGGGGGGTCCTCAGATACGCAGTATTTT. Amino acid sequence: CASSVAGGSSDTQYF.

The rearrangement joins TRBV18 to TRBJ2-2, with 10 bases matching TRBD2. CDR1 and CDR2 from the germline V gene are KGHSH and LQKENI. J was trimmed by 6 bases and V by 2 bases; bases with no gene match: 6. This CDR3 contains 16 residues. CDR3 protein: CASSPMSTSGPGELFF. The DNA of the CDR3 is TGTGCCAGCTCACCAATGTCGACTAGCGGGCCCGGGGAGCTGTTTTTT.